The 20 T cell receptor beta chains listed next were all sequenced from one sample in a study of T cell responses to AZD1222 COVID-19 vaccine. Assay: immunoSEQ multiplex PCR; the TCRdb copy retains only in-frame clones and omits some. The sample consists of some 140,000 clones, roughly nine tenths of them appearing once. Sequencing used peripheral blood, obtained on day 0 of AZD1222 vaccination. These receptors were collected from an adult in good health.

The V call is TRBV28, the J call TRBJ1-1; D unresolved. The CDR3 totals 12 residues. CDR1 and CDR2 (germline): MDHEN, SYDVKM. V lost 7 bases, J lost 10 bases, and 16 bases lay in between. CDR3 sequence (DNA): TGTGCCAGCATTTCTCCCGCGGTATCAGCTTTCTTT. As protein: CASISPAVSAFF.

This clone was detected only once. The chain uses TRBV7-3 and TRBJ2-2; 11 bases are shared with TRBD2. Trimming removed 6 bases from V and 1 base from J; junction bases left unmatched: 7. The CDR3 has 17 amino acids. CDR1 is SGHTA and CDR2 is FQGTGA in the germline V gene. The CDR3 region is CASRKTSGVQNTGELFF. CDR3 nucleotides: TGTGCCAGCAGAAAGACTAGCGGGGTACAGAACACCGGGGAGCTGTTTTTT.

V is TRBV5-4 and J is TRBJ2-5; the D is unclear. Germline V gene sequence: CDR1 SGHNT, CDR2 YYREEE (reference sequence). V was pared by 0 bases and J by 0 bases, with 6 bases between. The CDR3 spans 14 residues. CDR3 in amino acids: CASSLERNQETQYF. The CDR3, as DNA: TGTGCCAGCAGCTTGGAGCGAAACCAAGAGACCCAGTACTTC.

This clone has more than one count but fewer than ten. One end of the junction does not line up with germline, which may come from a read error. The V gene is TRBV11-3, the J gene TRBJ2-1; no firm D call. Germline CDR1 SGHNT, CDR2 YENEEA. The CDR3 length is 14 residues. The CDR3: CASSSMGSSNEQFF. The CDR3 bases are TGTGCCAGCAGCTCTATGGGGTCCTCCAATGAGCAGTTCTTC.

This clone has just one count. The V and J genes are TRBV5-4 and TRBJ1-3; tentative D call: TRBD1 (6 bases). CDR3 length: 15 amino acids. Per germline, CDR1 SGHNT and CDR2 YYREEE (reference sequence). The ends were cut back, 4 bases at V and 0 bases at J, with 11 bases in the middle. CDR3 in amino acids: CASSTLQGSGNTIYF. CDR3 in DNA: TGTGCCAGCAGCACCTTACAGGGCTCTGGAAACACCATATATTTT.

The chain links TRBV4-2 to TRBJ2-5; D call uncertain. The CDR3 length is 16 residues. The V gene's germline CDR1 is LGHNA and CDR2 YNFKEQ. The V gene lost 0 bases and the J gene lost 2 bases, with 13 bases spanning the gap. The CDR3 reads CASSQDFAPDQETQYF. As DNA, the CDR3 is TGTGCCAGCAGCCAAGATTTCGCGCCGGATCAAGAGACCCAGTACTTC.

The rearrangement links TRBV5-5 to TRBJ2-7; possibly TRBD1 or TRBD2 for D (5 bases each). Germline lookup yields CDR1 SGHKS and CDR2 YYEKEE (reference sequence). V lost 4 bases and J lost 3, with 14 bases in between. The CDR3 runs 14 residues. The CDR3 nucleotides are TGTGCCAGCAGCGGGGGACCTTCCCTCTACGAGCAGTACTTC. Residues: CASSGGPSLYEQYF.

The chain joins TRBV5-3 to TRBJ2-1; 14 bases are a match to TRBD2. TRBV5-3 is given ORF status, its function remaining uncertain. V gave up 4 bases and J gave up 2 bases; unmatched junction bases: 17. The CDR3 loop spans 21 amino acids. The CDR3 nucleotides read TGTGCCAGAAGCCGGAGAGGTACGGGACTAGCGGGAGTGTCCCCCTACAATGAGCAGTTCTTC. Its translation: CARSRRGTGLAGVSPYNEQFF.

This chain links TRBV5-4 with TRBJ2-1; 10 nucleotides agree with TRBD2. This CDR3 is 16 amino acids long. CDR1 and CDR2 from the germline V gene are SGHNT and YYREEE (reference sequence). V trimming: 2 bases; J trimming: 8 bases; junction bases outside the gene matches: 10. CDR3 loop: CASSLGSSGSLDEQFF. The CDR3 nucleotides read TGTGCCAGCAGCTTAGGATCTAGCGGGAGCCTCGATGAGCAGTTCTTC.

V and J are TRBV6-6 and TRBJ2-5; D perhaps matches TRBD2 (6 bases). V was shortened by 7 bases and J by 5 bases, with 14 bases between the two germline ends. The CDR3 covers 13 residues. Germline CDR1 reads MNHNY; CDR2 reads SVGAGI (reference sequence). The CDR3 bases are TGTGCCAGCACTCCCGGAGGGGCGGAGACCCAGTACTTC. Translation gives CASTPGGAETQYF.

In this sample, this clone turned up once. The chain uses TRBV12-3 or TRBV12-4 and TRBJ2-2; D not certain. The CDR3 covers 12 residues. V was cut by 3 bases and J by 6 bases, with 5 bases left in between. The CDR3 protein is CASSFGAGELFF. DNA of the CDR3: TGTGCCAGCAGTTTTGGGGCCGGGGAGCTGTTTTTT.

The V gene is TRBV7-9, the J gene TRBJ1-2, with TRBD1 identical over 9 bases. V was clipped by 4 bases and J by 3 bases; unmatched bases: 9. This CDR3 has 16 amino acids. Germline V lookup: CDR1 SEHNR, CDR2 FQNEAQ (reference sequence). The CDR3, as DNA: TGTGCCAGCAGCTCTTACCCACAGGGGGCTGACTATGGCTACACCTTC. It codes for CASSSYPQGADYGYTF.

This sequence joins TRBV5-4 and TRBJ1-4; 10 bases are a match to TRBD1. The CDR3 extends over 15 amino acids. CDR1 is SGHNT, CDR2 YYREEE, per germline (reference sequence). V trimming: 4 bases; J trimming: 7 bases; junction bases outside the gene matches: 7. The CDR3 spells CASSAAGTGAEKLFF. The CDR3 DNA is TGTGCCAGCAGCGCCGCCGGGACAGGGGCTGAAAAACTGTTTTTT.

V gene TRBV27 combines with J gene TRBJ1-2, with D perhaps TRBD1 (5 bases). V lost 3 bases, J lost 6 bases, and 8 bases lay in between. The CDR3 loop spans 12 amino acids. Per germline, CDR1 MNHEY and CDR2 SMNVEV (reference sequence). The CDR3 DNA follows: TGTGCCAGCAGTTTGCAGGGTGATGGCTACACCTTC. Translation gives CASSLQGDGYTF.

This clone was recorded a few times. V is TRBV21-1 and J is TRBJ1-2. TRBV21-1 is given as a pseudogene. This CDR3 is built from 14 residues. The chain's CDR3 is CASSKGKVNYGYTF. CDR3 bases: TGTGCCAGCAGCAAAGGTAAAGTTAACTATGGCTACACCTTC.

The J gene is TRBJ1-6, the V gene TRBV5-4, with 10 bases matching TRBD1. The V segment lost 4 bases and the J segment 9 bases; nucleotides outside the gene matches: 4. Germline assignment: CDR1 SGHNT and CDR2 YYREEE (reference sequence). The CDR3 runs to 14 residues. The CDR3 sequence: CASSPGDRGSPLHF. CDR3 nucleotide sequence: TGTGCCAGCAGCCCAGGGGACAGGGGTTCACCCCTCCACTTT. The full variable domain, completed using reference TRBV5-4 and TRBJ1-6, is ETGVTQSPTHLIKTRGQQVTLRCSSQSGHNTVSWYQQALGQGPQFIFQYYREEENGRGNFPPRFSGLQFPNYSSELNVNALELDDSALYLCASSPGDRGSPLHFGNGTRLTVT.

V is TRBV19 and J is TRBJ2-7; D not certain. CDR1 and CDR2 (germline): LNHDA, SQIVND (reference sequence). V shed 3 bases and J shed 4 bases, with 7 bases lying between them. The CDR3 sequence is 12 residues long. CDR3 sequence: CASSMMGYEQYF. CDR3 sequence (DNA): TGTGCCAGTAGTATGATGGGGTACGAGCAGTACTTC. Combining the CDR3 with reference TRBV19 and TRBJ2-7 gives the whole variable domain DGGITQSPKYLFRKEGQNVTLSCEQNLNHDAMYWYRQDPGQGLRLIYYSQIVNDFQKGDIAEGYSVSREKKESFPLTVTSAQKNPTAFYLCASSMMGYEQYFGPGTRLTVT.

The chain employs TRBV6-1 and TRBJ2-7; D gene ambiguous. The ends were cut back, 2 bases at V and 10 bases at J, with 12 bases in the middle. The CDR3 is 12 amino acids. Germline CDR1 reads MNHNS; CDR2 reads SASEGT. This chain's CDR3 is CASSEPRMTQYF. Here the CDR3 DNA reads TGTGCCAGCAGTGAACCCCGCATGACACAGTACTTC.

V gene TRBV6-2 or TRBV6-3 combines with J gene TRBJ1-5; unclear D gene. The length of the CDR3 is 19 residues. Germline loops: CDR1 MNHEY, CDR2 SVGEGT. Trimming took off 0 bases at V and 3 bases at J, with 21 bases between the two ends. The CDR3 DNA follows: TGTGCCAGCAGTTACTCTAAAGGCATAGGGTGGGGATCCAATCAGCCCCAGCATTTT. Its translation: CASSYSKGIGWGSNQPQHF.

This CDR3 reads CATSDPSGSSYNEQFF. The CDR3 region has the DNA TGTGCCACCAGTGACCCCAGCGGGAGCTCCTACAATGAGCAGTTCTTC. The V call is TRBV24-1, the J call TRBJ2-1; 8 bases line up with TRBD2. Germline trimming cut 4 bases from V and 0 bases from J; bases unmatched to any gene: 4. The CDR3 loop spans 16 amino acids. Germline V CDR1 and CDR2: KGHDR, SFDVKD.